A selection of T cell receptor beta chains follows, all from one sample in a study of T cell responses to AZD1222 COVID-19 vaccine. The method was immunoSEQ multiplex PCR; TCRdb's version includes in-frame clones alone and lacks a portion of them. Of about 160,000 clones listed, about 92% were seen once; the top ten hold 0.7% to 0.9%. The input for sequencing was peripheral blood, taken on day 0 of AZD1222 vaccination. The receptors stem from an adult in good health. Both conserved end residues are part of each CDR3. D genes are given only for firm matches.

J | length | V | D | DNA | CDR3
TRBJ1-6 | 18 | TRBV4-1 | NA | TGCGCCAGCAGCCAATCACAGACACTGAGCTCCTATAATTCACCCCTCCACTTT | CASSQSQTLSSYNSPLHF
TRBJ2-7 | 11 | TRBV5-1 | NA | TGCGCCAGCAGCTTGGGGGGAGAGCAGTACTTC | CASSLGGEQYF
TRBJ1-1 | 14 | TRBV11-2 | NA | TGTGCCAGCAGCTTCGTTCAGGGACGCACTGAAGCTTTCTTT | CASSFVQGRTEAFF
TRBJ1-2 | 14 | TRBV7-2 | NA | TGTGCCAGCAGCTTACACCCAGGGAACTATGGCTACACCTTC | CASSLHPGNYGYTF
TRBJ1-4 | 19 | TRBV12-5 | TRBD1 | TGTGCTAGTGGTCGGATGGTGGGACAGGGGCTATCGACTAATGAAAAACTGTTTTTT | CASGRMVGQGLSTNEKLFF
TRBJ1-4 | 12 | TRBV19 | NA | TGTGCCAGTAGTTCTACTAATGAAAAACTGTTTTTT | CASSSTNEKLFF
TRBJ2-5 | 11 | TRBV5-1 | NA | TGCGCCAGCAGCTTGGAAGAGACCCAGTACTTC | CASSLEETQYF
TRBJ2-3 | 17 | TRBV5-3 | TRBD2 | TGTGCCAGAAGCCCCACGGGGAGCGGGGCTTGCACAGATACGCAGTATTTT | CARSPTGSGACTDTQYF
TRBJ1-1 | 14 | TRBV19 | NA | TGTGCCAGTAGCGCGGTGGTCGCGAACACTGAAGCTTTCTTT | CASSAVVANTEAFF
TRBJ1-2 | 14 | TRBV6-5 | NA | TGTGCCAGCAGTTACTCTGAAGGGGCGTCCGGCTACACCTTC | CASSYSEGASGYTF
TRBJ2-7 | 16 | TRBV7-9 | NA | TGTGCCAGCAGCTCGTACCGAGGGTGGGACTCCTACGAGCAGTACTTC | CASSSYRGWDSYEQYF
TRBJ2-5 | 13 | TRBV5-6 | NA | TGTGCCAGCAGCTTTAATCCAGTGGAGACCCAGTACTTC | CASSFNPVETQYF
TRBJ1-5 | 15 | TRBV6-1 | NA | TGTGCCAGCAGTGAGCAGTTTTATAGCAATCAGCCCCAGCATTTT | CASSEQFYSNQPQHF
TRBJ2-7 | 13 | TRBV21-1 | NA | TGTGCCAGCAGTGGGACACCTTCTTACGAGCAGTACTTC | CASSGTPSYEQYF
TRBJ1-2 | 15 | TRBV5-1 | TRBD1 | TGCGCCAGCCGTAAAGACAGGGCTTACAACTATGGCTACACCTTC | CASRKDRAYNYGYTF